These 31 T cell receptor beta chains were sequenced from one sample in a study of T cell repertoires in cytomegalovirus infection. Each CDR3 protein is one row after TCRdb ran MiXCR on the reads. The repertoire includes 400,000 or so distinct CDR3 sequences, roughly a third of them detected once, and around 15% sits in the top ten. Material for sequencing was PBMCs. These receptors originate from a human donor in good health (CMV status not recorded). Some clones in this sample may be carry-over from other donors' samples.

This clonotype has a handful of counts. The rearrangement joins TRBV7-9 to TRBJ1-4; no definite D call. This CDR3 region has 14 residues. The germline CDR1 and CDR2 sequences are SEHNR and FQNEAQ (reference sequence). V lost 1 base and J 4 bases, leaving 7 bases between the germline ends. The CDR3 here is CASSLDVGNEKLFF. CDR3 sequence (DNA): TGTGCCAGCAGCTTAGACGTTGGTAATGAAAAACTGTTTTTT.

This clonotype was counted a few times. This chain uses TRBV6-1 with TRBJ1-4; 7 nucleotides match TRBD1. The germline V gene encodes CDR1 MNHNS and CDR2 SASEGT. With V trimmed by 7 bases and J by 4 bases, 15 bases remained unmatched. This CDR3 is 17 amino acids long. The chain's CDR3 is CASIARQGVWINEKLFF. The CDR3 bases are TGTGCCAGCATAGCGAGACAGGGCGTATGGATTAATGAAAAACTGTTTTTT.

Regarding this clonotype: This may be a read error, as it is one base from a much larger clone. This chain joins TRBV28 and TRBJ1-2; TRBD1 matches at 7 bases. Per the germline V gene, CDR1 is MDHEN and CDR2 is SYDVKM. The CDR3 has 13 residues. The CDR3 region is CARSLTGTYGYTF. CDR3 nucleotide sequence: TGTGCCAGAAGTTTGACAGGGACCTATGGCTACACCTTC.

CDR3 protein: CASSPTGGLTDTQYF. CDR3 bases: TGTGCCAGCAGCCCGACAGGGGGTCTCACAGATACGCAGTATTTT. The chain couples TRBV11-2 to TRBJ2-3; TRBD1 matches at 9 bases. The CDR3 length is 15 residues. V trimming: 5 bases; J trimming: 2 bases; junction bases outside the gene matches: 5. Germline values: CDR1 SGHAT, CDR2 FQNNGV.

This sequence joins TRBV6-1 and TRBJ1-1; TRBD1 aligns across 9 bases. J lost 6 bases, V lost 4 bases, and 6 bases had no gene match. The CDR3 consists of 14 residues. Germline CDR1 is MNHNS and CDR2 is SASEGT. The CDR3 here is CASSARDRVAEAFF. For the CDR3, the DNA is TGTGCCAGCAGTGCCCGGGACAGGGTCGCTGAAGCTTTCTTT.

The CDR3 sequence is CASSSLREVDSPLHF. Here the CDR3 DNA reads TGTGCCAGCAGTTCCCTCCGGGAGGTGGATTCACCCCTCCACTTT. V is TRBV28 and J is TRBJ1-6; the D is unclear. Germline V gene sequence: CDR1 MDHEN, CDR2 SYDVKM. Trimming shortened V by 4 bases and J by 8 bases, and 15 bases separated the two germline ends. The CDR3 contains 15 residues.

This clonotype was observed many times. This CDR3 is CASSSGGSGANVLTF. The DNA of the CDR3 is TGTGCCAGCAGTTCCGGGGGCTCTGGGGCCAACGTCCTGACTTTC. The V gene is TRBV12-3 or TRBV12-4, the J gene TRBJ2-6, with D perhaps TRBD2 (6 bases). V lost 4 bases and J lost 0, with 7 bases in between. This CDR3 region has 15 residues.

V usage is TRBV29-1 and J usage is TRBJ2-1, with D unresolved. The germline V gene has CDR1 SQVTM and CDR2 ANQGSEA. Trimming stripped 4 bases from V and 5 bases from J, with 9 bases between. This CDR3 is built from 12 residues. CDR3 in amino acids: CSVGHRDNEQFF. The CDR3 nucleotides read TGCAGCGTTGGACATAGGGACAATGAGCAGTTCTTC.

This clonotype showed up just a few times. The rearrangement links TRBV28 to TRBJ2-5; D might be TRBD1 (6 bases). Germline values: CDR1 MDHEN, CDR2 SYDVKM. This CDR3 has 16 amino acids. Trimming took off 6 bases at V and 5 bases at J, with 22 bases between the two ends. Written as DNA, the CDR3 is TGTGCCAGCAGCTCCCCGGCAGGGGCGGATTCCGAGACCCAGTACTTC. It specifies CASSSPAGADSETQYF.

The chain joins TRBV12-3 or TRBV12-4 to TRBJ2-1; the D gene is possibly TRBD1 (6 bases). V lost 0 bases to trimming and J lost 5 bases, with 11 bases between them. The CDR3 totals 15 residues. In DNA form, the CDR3 reads TGTGCCAGCAGTTTAGCCCAGGGACATCACAATGAGCAGTTCTTC. Encoded protein: CASSLAQGHHNEQFF.

The chain employs TRBV6-1 and TRBJ2-2; 8 nucleotides agree with TRBD1. This CDR3 is built from 15 residues. V trimming: 6 bases; J trimming: 4 bases; junction bases outside the gene matches: 7. CDR1 is MNHNS and CDR2 is SASEGT in the germline V gene. Written as DNA, the CDR3 is TGTGCCAGCAGCCAAACAGGGGGTCGCACCGGGGAGCTGTTTTTT. Its translation: CASSQTGGRTGELFF.

The chain uses TRBV27 and TRBJ2-7, with D perhaps TRBD1 (5 bases). CDR1 and CDR2 from the germline V gene are MNHEY and SMNVEV (reference sequence). V lost 5 bases to trimming and J lost 2 bases, with 16 bases between them. The CDR3 is 15 amino acids. CDR3: CASSRFGRGPYEQYF. CDR3 coding DNA: TGTGCCAGCAGTAGGTTTGGTAGGGGCCCCTACGAGCAGTACTTC.

There are a few counts of this clonotype. V is TRBV6-5 and J is TRBJ2-4; D unresolved. This CDR3 comprises 13 residues. CDR1 MNHEY and CDR2 SVGAGI come from the germline V gene. V was clipped by 10 bases and J by 1 base, with 11 bases between them. CDR3: CATRAAAKNIQYF. Written as DNA, the CDR3 is TGTGCCACCCGGGCAGCGGCCAAAAACATTCAGTACTTC.

This clonotype was counted a single time. The junction departs from the called germline gene at one end, perhaps through a read error. J is TRBJ2-5 and V is TRBV7-8; tentative D call: TRBD2 (5 bases). The CDR3 totals 12 residues. Per germline, CDR1 SGHVS and CDR2 FQNEAQ. The chain's CDR3 is CASSLFWEPHYF. CDR3 in DNA: TGCGCCAGCAGCTTATTTTGGGAGCCCCATTACTTC.

The chain has TRBV7-9 and TRBJ1-3; 9 positions match TRBD1. Trimming cost V 5 bases and J 0 bases; bases outside gene matches: 5. The germline V gene has CDR1 SEHNR and CDR2 FQNEAQ (reference sequence). There are 16 residues in the CDR3. Here the CDR3 DNA reads TGTGCCAGCAGCCAAGGGACAGGGAGCTCTGGAAACACCATATATTTT. This encodes CASSQGTGSSGNTIYF.

The chain employs TRBV7-2 and TRBJ1-6; TRBD1 agrees at 9 bases. Germline CDR1 is SGHTA and CDR2 is FQGNSA. The CDR3 has 20 amino acids. V trimming: 1 base; J trimming: 10 bases; junction bases outside the gene matches: 20. The CDR3 DNA reads TGTGCCAGCAGCTTAGGGCCCTCTTGGTGGGGACAGGGAGAGAGGTCACCCCTCCACTTT. Translation: CASSLGPSWWGQGERSPLHF.

On this clonotype: A much bigger clone sits one base away, suggesting this may be a read error. This chain uses TRBV12-3 or TRBV12-4 with TRBJ2-3; D is undetermined. CDR3 length equals 13 residues. The CDR3 loop reads CASSLLATETQYF. DNA for the CDR3: TGTGCCAGCAGTTTGCTGGCCACAGAGACGCAGTATTTT.

This clonotype was recorded many times. The chain combines TRBV7-8 with TRBJ1-6; 7 bases are a match to TRBD1. The CDR3 consists of 15 residues. Germline V lookup: CDR1 SGHVS, CDR2 FQNEAQ. J gave up 7 bases and V 2 bases, and 5 bases lay outside the gene matches. The CDR3 region is CASSLMQGGNSPLHF. In DNA, the CDR3 is TGTGCCAGCAGCTTAATGCAGGGGGGCAATTCACCCCTCCACTTT. The variable domain in full, completed from reference TRBV7-8 and TRBJ1-6, reads GAGVSQSPRYKVAKRGQDVALRCDPISGHVSLFWYQQALGQGPEFLTYFQNEAQLDKSGLPSDRFFAERPEGSVSTLKIQRTQQEDSAVYLCASSLMQGGNSPLHFGNGTRLTVT.

This clonotype came up many times. The chain employs TRBV7-8 and TRBJ1-1, with a tentative D call TRBD1 (5 bases). The germline V and J ends were trimmed by 5 bases and 0 bases, with 10 bases remaining between them. Per the germline V gene, CDR1 is SGHVS and CDR2 is FQNEAQ. The CDR3 totals 14 residues. The CDR3 DNA reads as TGTGCCAGCAGCCCCGGGGGGATGAACACTGAAGCTTTCTTT. Translated: CASSPGGMNTEAFF.

J is TRBJ2-7 and V is TRBV19, with 10 bases aligning to TRBD2. Germline V CDR1 and CDR2: LNHDA, SQIVND (reference sequence). V dropped 5 bases and J dropped 4; count of bases not matched to a gene: 8. The CDR3 has 15 residues. The CDR3 nucleotides are TGTGCCAGTAGTCTTCGTCCTAGCGGGGGTTACGAGCAGTACTTC. Its translation: CASSLRPSGGYEQYF.

This clonotype was found many times. V usage is TRBV7-2 and J usage is TRBJ2-2; 7 nucleotides line up with TRBD1. The length of the CDR3 is 15 residues. Germline loops: CDR1 SGHTA, CDR2 FQGNSA. With 10 bases clipped from V and 2 bases from J, the junction kept 10 bases outside the gene matches. Here the CDR3 reads CATATGQANTGELFF. CDR3 in DNA: TGTGCCACCGCGACAGGGCAGGCCAACACCGGGGAGCTGTTTTTT.

This clonotype was found a few times. The rearrangement links TRBV2 to TRBJ2-1, with D perhaps TRBD1 (6 bases). This CDR3 spans 13 amino acids. CDR1 and CDR2 (germline): SNHLY, FYNNEI. V lost 6 bases and J 6 bases, leaving 12 bases between the germline ends. Here the CDR3 reads CASSTGQFNEQFF. The CDR3 bases are TGTGCCAGCAGCACCGGACAGTTCAATGAGCAGTTCTTC.

This clonotype was detected ten times or more. This chain uses TRBV7-9 with TRBJ1-4; D ambiguous. CDR1 is SEHNR, CDR2 FQNEAQ, per germline (reference sequence). V lost 3 bases and J lost 6, with 11 bases in between. The CDR3 extends over 14 amino acids. CDR3: CASSLGGSDEKLFF. The CDR3 coding sequence is TGTGCCAGCAGCTTGGGTGGCTCAGATGAAAAACTGTTTTTT.

The CDR3 sequence: CASSLGEGEETQYF. The CDR3 coding sequence is TGTGCCAGCAGCTTGGGGGAGGGAGAAGAGACCCAGTACTTC. This chain links TRBV12-3 or TRBV12-4 with TRBJ2-5; the match to TRBD2 covers 7 bases. The CDR3 loop spans 14 amino acids. The V segment lost 6 bases and the J segment 3 bases; nucleotides outside the gene matches: 7.

This clonotype has a handful of counts. The chain has TRBV5-8 and TRBJ2-1, with 11 bases lining up with TRBD1. CDR3 size: 14 residues. The germline V gene has CDR1 SGHTS and CDR2 YDEGEE. V lost 0 bases and J lost 8; bases outside the gene matches: 1. The CDR3 is CASSLGTGGHEQFF. CDR3 nucleotide sequence: TGTGCCAGCAGCTTGGGGACAGGGGGCCATGAGCAGTTCTTC. The whole variable domain, remainder taken from reference TRBV5-8 and TRBJ2-1, is EAGVTQSPTHLIKTRGQQATLRCSPISGHTSVYWYQQALGLGLQFLLWYDEGEERNRGNFPPRFSGRQFPNYSSELNVNALELEDSALYLCASSLGTGGHEQFFGPGTRLTVL.

The chain has TRBV5-1 and TRBJ2-7; TRBD2 agrees at 7 bases. After removal of 7 bases from V and 0 bases from J, the junction contained 10 bases not matched to a gene. This CDR3 region has 15 residues. Looked up from germline, CDR1 is SGHRS and CDR2 is YFSETQ. The DNA for the CDR3 is TGCGCCAGCGGCGGACGGGGGGACCACTCCTACGAGCAGTACTTC. Its translation is CASGGRGDHSYEQYF. The full variable domain, with the rest looked up from reference TRBV5-1 and TRBJ2-7, is KAGVTQTPRYLIKTRGQQVTLSCSPISGHRSVSWYQQTPGQGLQFLFEYFSETQRNKGNFPGRFSGRQFSNSRSEMNVSTLELGDSALYLCASGGRGDHSYEQYFGPGTRLTVT.

This clonotype appeared many times. The chain has TRBV7-2 and TRBJ1-4; TRBD1 is a possible D gene (5 bases). V lost 1 base to trimming and J lost 7 bases, with 13 bases between them. The germline V gene has CDR1 SGHTA and CDR2 FQGNSA. The CDR3 is 15 amino acids. Written as DNA, the CDR3 is TGTGCCAGCAGCTTAGGTGCGGGGGTTTCTGAAAAACTGTTTTTT. It is translated as CASSLGAGVSEKLFF.

This chain joins TRBV7-2 and TRBJ2-3; TRBD1 or TRBD2 may be the D gene (6 bases each). Trimming took 6 bases from V and 7 from J, leaving 23 bases between them. The CDR3 has 16 residues. Germline loops: CDR1 SGHTA, CDR2 FQGNSA. In DNA, the CDR3 is TGTGCCAGCAGACTTAATTCGAGGGGGGCGAAGAATACGCAGTATTTT. This gives the protein CASRLNSRGAKNTQYF.

This clonotype has at least ten counts. V gene TRBV24-1 combines with J gene TRBJ2-1, with no clear D. Trimming pared 3 bases from V and 0 bases from J, leaving 11 bases between. This CDR3 has 16 residues. Germline loops: CDR1 KGHDR, CDR2 SFDVKD. CDR3: CATSDPRWGSYNEQFF. CDR3 bases: TGTGCCACCAGTGATCCACGGTGGGGCTCCTACAATGAGCAGTTCTTC.

The chain combines TRBV6-1 with TRBJ1-1; D not resolved. Trimming left V 3 bases short and J 1 base short, with 9 bases between. The CDR3 length is 14 residues. Germline-derived CDR1 and CDR2 are MNHNS and SASEGT. The CDR3 region has the DNA TGTGCCAGCAGTGATGGGCCCCCGAACACTGAAGCTTTCTTT. Encoded protein: CASSDGPPNTEAFF.

The genes are TRBV7-9 and TRBJ1-2, with 8 bases identical to TRBD1. Germline CDR1 and CDR2: SEHNR and FQNEAQ (reference sequence). With V trimmed by 4 bases and J by 3 bases, 7 bases remained unmatched. The length of the CDR3 is 15 residues. The CDR3 coding sequence is TGTGCCAGCAGCTCCCCTGACAGGGGCGACTATGGCTACACCTTC. Its translation: CASSSPDRGDYGYTF.